The clone carrying this T cell receptor (beta chain) was picked up a small number of times. Its antigen is not known. The data are from a study of response to subunit inactivated influenza vaccine. The V end was cut by 2 bases, the J end by 4 bases, with 9 bases between. Germline V gives CDR1 MNHEY, CDR2 SVGAGI. The CDR3 has 13 residues. TCRdb redid the calling of the RT-PCR reads with MiXCR, one entry per CDR3 protein. The data hold 500,000 to 600,000 distinct CDR3 sequences, with less than 8% observed a single time. Findings and limits, study-wide: The authors proposed limited new T cell recruitment per seasonal influenza vaccination.

This specimen consisted of PBMCs from blood, obtained around 25 months after vaccination. The chain recombines TRBV6-5 with TRBJ2-7; D is unresolved. This receptor was identified in a man between 50 and 75 years old who received an inactivated influenza vaccine. The CDR3 loop is CASSYRESYEQYF. The CDR3 DNA sequence: TGTGCCAGCAGTTACCGAGAGAGTTACGAGCAGTACTTC.